What follows are 8 T cell receptor beta chains derived from one specimen sequenced in a study of OX40 agonist ivuxolimab in advanced cancers. The data were produced by immunoSEQ multiplex PCR, yet TCRdb's version contains in-frame clones alone and is incomplete. The data contain 74,000 or so clones, about 92% of them seen just once; the ten biggest clones take up around 15%. Sequenced material: CD4+ or CD8+ T cells sorted from blood, taken in a trial of the OX40 agonist ivuxolimab. These receptors were taken from an adult with an advanced solid tumor such as melanoma, head and neck, liver or kidney cancer.

This chain uses TRBV19 with TRBJ2-6, with D perhaps being TRBD1 or TRBD2 (5 bases each). The CDR3 runs 16 residues. Trimming took 5 bases from V and 2 from J, leaving 13 bases between them. The germline gives CDR1 LNHDA, CDR2 SQIVND (reference sequence). CDR3 bases: TGTGCCAGTAGTGAGGGGATTCTTGCTGGGGCCAACGTCCTGACTTTC. Its translation: CASSEGILAGANVLTF.

V is TRBV6-1 and J is TRBJ2-2; tentatively, D is TRBD1 (6 bases). Per germline, CDR1 MNHNS and CDR2 SASEGT. Trimming removed 4 bases from V and 0 bases from J, with 18 bases in between. The CDR3 runs to 18 residues. In nucleotides, the CDR3 is TGTGCCAGCAGTGGCCGACCGGGACAAACCCCGAACACCGGGGAGCTGTTTTTT. Translating it yields CASSGRPGQTPNTGELFF.

The chain joins TRBV28 to TRBJ2-3; 15 positions match TRBD2. CDR1 is MDHEN, CDR2 SYDVKM, per germline. CDR3 size: 18 residues. V shed 6 bases and J 0 bases; nucleotides not matched to a gene: 7. The CDR3 is CASSAGTSGGLSTDTQYF. The CDR3, as DNA: TGTGCCAGCAGCGCCGGGACTAGCGGGGGGCTAAGCACAGATACGCAGTATTTT.

This chain connects TRBV28 to TRBJ2-7; 9 bases are shared with TRBD1. Losses at the gene ends were 3 bases for V and 5 bases for J; bases not matched to a gene: 5. This CDR3 is 14 amino acids long. The germline V gene encodes CDR1 MDHEN and CDR2 SYDVKM. CDR3 in amino acids: CASSFNGQGHEQYF. The CDR3 nucleotides are TGTGCCAGCAGTTTCAATGGACAGGGGCACGAGCAGTACTTC.

The V gene is TRBV4-3, the J gene TRBJ2-1; no definite D call. From germline, CDR1 is LGHNA and CDR2 YSLEER. The CDR3 covers 16 residues. Trimming cost V 0 bases and J 2 bases, with 11 bases left between them. The CDR3 loop reads CASSQDRQTTYNEQFF. CDR3 nucleotides: TGCGCCAGCAGCCAAGATCGGCAGACCACCTACAATGAGCAGTTCTTC.

In its sample, this clone was seen once. The V call is TRBV27, the J call TRBJ2-1, with D possibly being TRBD2 (6 bases). Trimming took 10 bases from V and 5 from J, leaving 15 bases between them. Germline V gene data show CDR1 as MNHEY and CDR2 as SMNVEV (reference sequence). The CDR3 length is 13 residues. The CDR3 DNA sequence: TGTGCCACCTCGACTAGGGGCCACAATGAGCAGTTCTTC. Amino acid sequence: CATSTRGHNEQFF.

V usage is TRBV9 and J usage is TRBJ2-7; 10 nucleotides align to TRBD1. The CDR3 has 17 residues. Germline CDR1 SGDLS, CDR2 YYNGEE. With 3 bases clipped from V and 3 bases from J, the junction kept 12 bases outside the gene matches. The CDR3 nucleotides read TGTGCCAGCAGCGGCCAGTCCCGGGACAGGGGTGGCTACGAGCAGTACTTC. As protein: CASSGQSRDRGGYEQYF.

The chain uses TRBV11-2 and TRBJ1-2, with D possibly matching TRBD1 (5 bases). Germline V gene data show CDR1 as SGHAT and CDR2 as FQNNGV. V lost 3 bases and J lost 7, with 12 bases in between. This CDR3 has 13 amino acids. The CDR3 coding sequence is TGTGCCAGCAGCTTCCGGGGGGAGGCTGGCTACACCTTC. Amino acid sequence: CASSFRGEAGYTF.